These T cell receptor beta chains were read from a single sample in a study of blood T cell repertoires in COVID-19. Sequenced by immunoSEQ multiplex PCR; TCRdb stores in-frame clones only, minus some. The sample lists under 95,000 clones; 88% were seen once. Sequenced sample: peripheral blood. The receptors were gathered from a human donor in a cohort sampled during active COVID-19. Both conserved end residues are part of each CDR3. Fields, in order: clone size, J gene, V gene, CDR3 protein. The size entry is marked missing in some rows and otherwise reads once, few, many or a size class.

size: .
J: TRBJ1-6
V: TRBV23-1
CDR3: CASSQSRRDDSPLHF

size: .
J: TRBJ2-4
V: TRBV6-2/TRBV6-3
CDR3: CASSPLQGVRAKNIQYF

size: once
J: TRBJ1-2
V: TRBV24-1
CDR3: CATSGRLPGGTYGYTF

size: .
J: TRBJ2-7
V: TRBV6-5
CDR3: CASKTMTGSGYEQYF

size: .
J: TRBJ1-2
V: TRBV18
CDR3: CASSREPGQGVYGYTF

size: .
J: TRBJ2-1
V: TRBV6-2/TRBV6-3
CDR3: CASSSSGAYNEQFF

size: .
J: TRBJ1-6
V: TRBV21-1
CDR3: CASRTDPDRGWSPLHF

size: .
J: TRBJ2-5
V: TRBV6-5
CDR3: CASRDTGGETQYF

size: .
J: TRBJ1-4
V: TRBV28
CDR3: CASSGANPGQGGEKLFF

size: .
J: TRBJ1-5
V: TRBV6-5
CDR3: CASRGQNSNQPQHF

size: .
J: TRBJ2-7
V: TRBV10-1
CDR3: CASSDPAGVSYEQYF

size: few
J: TRBJ1-6
V: TRBV3-1/TRBV3-2
CDR3: CASSQRPSARYSPLHF

size: .
J: TRBJ2-2
V: TRBV21-1
CDR3: CASRWGGDNTGELFF

size: once
J: TRBJ2-7
V: TRBV10-2
CDR3: CASSESLAGEQYF

size: .
J: TRBJ1-5
V: TRBV5-8
CDR3: CASVHTGVNQPQHF

size: .
J: TRBJ2-1
V: TRBV4-2
CDR3: CASSQGDSGSDEQFF

size: .
J: TRBJ1-6
V: TRBV30
CDR3: CAWSGQANSPLHF

size: .
J: TRBJ1-2
V: TRBV4-2
CDR3: CASEQAGTSNYGYTF

size: .
J: TRBJ1-3
V: TRBV18
CDR3: CASSPPATGNTIYF

size: .
J: TRBJ1-3
V: TRBV13
CDR3: CASSLSGSGGDTIYF

size: .
J: TRBJ2-7
V: TRBV18
CDR3: CASSGQAWEQYF

size: once
J: TRBJ1-2
V: TRBV28
CDR3: CASSLRDRGDGYTF

size: few
J: TRBJ1-5
V: TRBV6-6
CDR3: CASGRGADQPQHF

size: .
J: TRBJ1-6
V: TRBV21-1
CDR3: CASSKALWAPSSYNSPLHF

size: .
J: TRBJ2-5
V: TRBV29-1
CDR3: CSVEVAGGIQETQYF

size: .
J: TRBJ2-4
V: TRBV28
CDR3: CASSIAPGGNIQYF

size: .
J: TRBJ2-1
V: TRBV7-9
CDR3: CASSFGGAGYNEQFF

size: .
J: TRBJ1-1
V: TRBV3-1/TRBV3-2
CDR3: CASSQTRDTEAFF

size: .
J: TRBJ2-7
V: TRBV2
CDR3: CASSPNRVSYEQYF

size: .
J: TRBJ2-5
V: TRBV4-1
CDR3: CASSQGLAGQETQYF

size: .
J: TRBJ2-7
V: TRBV10-1
CDR3: CASSESGSQGTYEQYF